This TCR beta chain originates from a study of PD-1 blockade in classical Hodgkin lymphoma. The study's findings and limits: Newly diagnosed patients reportedly had lower baseline TCR diversity than healthy donors. CD4+ TCR diversity, unlike CD8+, climbed significantly by C4D1. Patients newly diagnosed and complete responders had comparable baseline diversity. Patients with an early start, nivolumab under 1 year after ASCT, were excluded.

Every patient experienced relapse after autologous stem cell transplantation, and brentuximab vedotin exposure varied. The germline CDR1 and CDR2 sequences are MNHEY and SVGAGI. V trimming: 2 bases; J trimming: 3 bases; junction bases outside the gene matches: 3. The CDR3 covers 16 residues. Produced via immunoSEQ multiplex PCR; TCRdb's table is partial and in-frame only. The table has roughly 60,000 clones, more than 75% seen once. A note on this clone: Its antigen is not known.

The rearrangement uses TRBV6-5 and TRBJ2-2; 10 nucleotides agree with TRBD1. The TCR comes from a human donor with classical Hodgkin lymphoma. The sample consisted of peripheral blood mononuclear cells (PBMCs), taken before the second cycle of nivolumab. CDR3 loop: CASSYRDRGHTGELFF. The CDR3 coding sequence is TGTGCCAGCAGTTACCGGGACAGGGGACACACCGGGGAGCTGTTTTTT.